This is a list of T cell receptor beta chains from one sample in a study of human T cells and chemical hapten exposure. TCRdb ran MiXCR on the RACE reads and lists one entry per CDR3 protein. The sample lists 35,000 or so distinct CDR3 sequences, 5% to 7% occurring once. The starting material was whole blood, obtained in connection with sensitization to the hapten diphenylcyclopropenone (DPC). The receptors here all came from a woman in her 30s with alopecia areata. Some clones in this sample may be carry-over from other donors' samples. Both conserved end residues are part of each CDR3.

j_call	v_call	cdr3_aa
TRBJ2-7	TRBV5-6	CASSPWTVSYEQYF
TRBJ1-5	TRBV12-3/TRBV12-4	CASSLEVGLANQPQHF
TRBJ2-3	TRBV6-2/TRBV6-3	CASSYRDSRTDTQYF
TRBJ1-6	TRBV7-9	CASSLRQSSSYNSPLHF
TRBJ1-1	TRBV14	CASSQLQGSEAFF
TRBJ2-1	TRBV27	CASRLAGGFSYNEQFF
TRBJ2-7	TRBV28	CASKRTSYEQYF
TRBJ2-3	TRBV12-3/TRBV12-4	CASSFGGTGADTQYF
TRBJ2-3	TRBV5-4	CASSLGFRSDTQYF
TRBJ2-2	TRBV7-2	CASSPRGPRTDTGELFF
TRBJ2-7	TRBV18	CASSPPGTGLIGQYF
TRBJ2-7	TRBV20-1	CSASAGTSGGGYEQYF
TRBJ2-3	TRBV4-3	CASSPQRAGGPADTQYF
TRBJ2-5	TRBV11-2	CASSFAAYQETQYF